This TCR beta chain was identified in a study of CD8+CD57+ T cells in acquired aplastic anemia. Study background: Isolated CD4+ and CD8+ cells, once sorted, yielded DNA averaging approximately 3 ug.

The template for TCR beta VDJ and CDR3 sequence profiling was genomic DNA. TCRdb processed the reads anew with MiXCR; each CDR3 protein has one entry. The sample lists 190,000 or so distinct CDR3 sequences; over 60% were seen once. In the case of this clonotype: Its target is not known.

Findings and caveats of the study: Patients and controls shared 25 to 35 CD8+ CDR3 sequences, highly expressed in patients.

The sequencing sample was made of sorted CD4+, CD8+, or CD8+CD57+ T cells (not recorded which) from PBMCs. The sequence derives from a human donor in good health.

The CDR3 DNA is TGTGCCAGCAGCCCCCAGGGAGCTGATGGCTACACCTTC. Translating it yields CASSPQGADGYTF. The chain carries TRBV7-9 and TRBJ1-2; D is perhaps TRBD1 (5 bases). The CDR3 runs to 13 residues. The germline gives CDR1 SEHNR, CDR2 FQNEAQ (reference sequence). Trimming removed 5 bases from V and 6 bases from J, with 13 bases in between.